A single sample is the source of the 27 T cell receptor beta chains below, sequenced in a study of persistence of HIV-infected CD4 T cells. The stimulus was an HIV-1 Gag 15-mer peptide pool, 0.9 to 1 ug/peptide/mL. CD40L-negative CD69-negative CD45RO-high memory CD4+ T cells were sorted as populations depleted of antigen-responding cells. The libraries were made with immunoSEQ version 4 in survey mode. Here immunoSEQ multiplex PCR was the method, and the copy in TCRdb shows in-frame clones only, minus some. This table holds about 40,000 clones, 70% to 80% found once. Which antigens these TCRs recognize remains unknown. The material was CD4+ T cells sorted from PBMCs after approximately 19-hour stimulation, obtained from a patient who received antiretroviral therapy. These receptor sequences come from an adult man with HIV who was CMV-seropositive.

The chain joins TRBV30 to TRBJ1-5; D call uncertain. The germline V gene encodes CDR1 GTSNPN and CDR2 SVGIG (reference sequence). V was clipped by 0 bases and J by 3 bases, with 6 bases between them. This CDR3 spans 13 amino acids. DNA for the CDR3: TGTGCCTGGAGTGTAGGGCCCAATCAGCCCCAGCATTTT. Residues: CAWSVGPNQPQHF.

The chain joins TRBV7-2 to TRBJ1-2; no clear D. The V end was cut by 5 bases, the J end by 8 bases, with 12 bases between. Germline CDR1 is SGHTA and CDR2 is FQGNSA. The CDR3 sequence is 12 residues long. CDR3 region: CASSLRTGGYTF. DNA of the CDR3: TGTGCCAGCAGCCTCCGGACTGGGGGCTACACCTTC.

The table lists this clone with a few counts. CDR3 loop: CASSWTYRGEKLFF. CDR3 coding DNA: TGCGCCAGCAGCTGGACATACAGAGGAGAAAAACTGTTTTTT. This chain links TRBV4-1 with TRBJ1-4, with a possible D match to TRBD1 (5 bases). The CDR3 loop spans 14 amino acids. Germline CDR1 MGHRA, CDR2 YSYEKL. The V gene lost 5 bases and the J gene lost 8 bases, with 15 bases spanning the gap.

The chain couples TRBV19 to TRBJ2-5, with D possibly matching TRBD1 (6 bases). CDR1 LNHDA and CDR2 SQIVND come from the germline V gene (reference sequence). Trimming took 3 bases from V and 6 from J, leaving 14 bases between them. The CDR3 has 14 residues. Here the CDR3 reads CASSMVRGWKTQYF. Written as DNA, the CDR3 is TGTGCCAGTAGTATGGTCAGGGGATGGAAGACCCAGTACTTC.

The chain joins TRBV5-1 to TRBJ2-2, with 8 bases aligning to TRBD1. Germline CDR1 reads SGHRS; CDR2 reads YFSETQ. The CDR3 loop spans 14 amino acids. The V and J ends lost 1 base and 5 bases, in that order; junction bases with no gene match: 1. The chain's CDR3 is CASSLTGGTGELFF. The CDR3 nucleotides read TGCGCCAGCAGCTTGACAGGGGGGACCGGGGAGCTGTTTTTT.

This clone has only a few counts. This chain joins TRBV9 and TRBJ2-1; perhaps TRBD2 as D (5 bases). This CDR3 comprises 18 residues. The germline V gene has CDR1 SGDLS and CDR2 YYNGEE. Deletions cut 0 bases from V and 0 bases from J, with 16 bases between. The CDR3 DNA follows: TGTGCCAGCAGCGTAGTGTCCGGGGTCACCCTCTCCTACAATGAGCAGTTCTTC. This translates into CASSVVSGVTLSYNEQFF. The entire variable domain, with the rest obtained from reference TRBV9 and TRBJ2-1, is as follows: DSGVTQTPKHLITATGQRVTLRCSPRSGDLSVYWYQQSLDQGLQFLIQYYNGEERAKGNILERFSAQQFPDLHSELNLSSLELGDSALYFCASSVVSGVTLSYNEQFFGPGTRLTVL.

In this sample, this clone turned up a few times. The V gene is TRBV27, the J gene TRBJ1-4; D ambiguous. The V end was cut by 4 bases, the J end by 7 bases, with 7 bases between. Germline lookup yields CDR1 MNHEY and CDR2 SMNVEV (reference sequence). The CDR3 is 12 residues long. This CDR3 is CASSYLGEKLFF. The CDR3 nucleotides read TGTGCCAGCAGTTATCTAGGTGAAAAACTGTTTTTT. Based on the CDR3 plus reference TRBV27 and TRBJ1-4, the full variable domain is EAQVTQNPRYLITVTGKKLTVTCSQNMNHEYMSWYRQDPGLGLRQIYYSMNVEVTDKGDVPEGYKVSRKEKRNFPLILESPSPNQTSLYFCASSYLGEKLFFGSGTQLSVL.

There are a few counts of this clone. In DNA, the CDR3 is TGTGCCAGCAGCCAAGACAACCGCCGGAAGGCCGGGGAGCTGTTTTTT. It translates to CASSQDNRRKAGELFF. The V gene is TRBV3-1 (or the pseudogene TRBV3-2), the J gene TRBJ2-2, with D uncertain. The CDR3 contains 16 residues. Trimming shortened V by 0 bases and J by 6 bases, and 14 bases separated the two germline ends. From germline, CDR1 is LGHDT and CDR2 YNNKEL (reference sequence).

CDR3 coding DNA: TGTGCCAGCTCACCACCGGGGGCGACTGGCTACACCTTC. Translating gives CASSPPGATGYTF. V gene TRBV18 combines with J gene TRBJ1-2, with D perhaps matching TRBD1 (6 bases). Germline lookup yields CDR1 KGHSH and CDR2 LQKENI. Trimming left V 0 bases short and J 7 bases short, with 9 bases between. This CDR3 comprises 13 residues.

V gene TRBV3-1 (or the pseudogene TRBV3-2) combines with J gene TRBJ2-3, with D perhaps TRBD2 (5 bases). The CDR3 sequence is 14 residues long. Germline lookup yields CDR1 LGHDT and CDR2 YNNKEL (reference sequence). V was shortened by 4 bases and J by 2 bases, with 10 bases between the two germline ends. The CDR3 bases are TGTGCCAGCAGCCCTGACTACGCCACAGATACGCAGTATTTT. Its translation is CASSPDYATDTQYF.

The V and J genes are TRBV19 and TRBJ2-3, with TRBD2 matching over 14 bases. Germline CDR1 reads LNHDA; CDR2 reads SQIVND (reference sequence). J was trimmed by 0 bases and V by 5 bases; bases with no gene match: 13. The CDR3 is 20 residues long. CDR3 sequence (DNA): TGTGCCAGTAGTTTGACGCCGACTAGCGGGGGGGCCTTTAGCACAGATACGCAGTATTTT. Translated: CASSLTPTSGGAFSTDTQYF.

The CDR3 DNA sequence: TGCGCCAGCAGCGGCGGAGCAAGGACAGGGAGCTATGGCTACACCTTC. The encoded protein is CASSGGARTGSYGYTF. The chain employs TRBV5-1 and TRBJ1-2; 8 nucleotides align to TRBD1. CDR1 is SGHRS, CDR2 YFSETQ, per germline. Trimming at V came to 4 bases and at J to 4 bases, leaving 12 bases not matched to a gene. This CDR3 spans 16 amino acids.

The chain carries TRBV3-1 (or the pseudogene TRBV3-2) and TRBJ1-1; maybe TRBD1 (5 bases). The V gene's germline CDR1 is LGHDT and CDR2 YNNKEL (reference sequence). This CDR3 region has 13 residues. Trimming pared 4 bases from V and 4 bases from J, leaving 10 bases between. This CDR3 is CASSLNGGTEAFF. DNA of the CDR3: TGTGCCAGCAGCCTCAATGGGGGCACTGAAGCTTTCTTT.

V gene TRBV30 combines with J gene TRBJ2-1; 9 bases map to TRBD2. V was pared by 4 bases and J by 8 bases, with 6 bases of the junction left unmatched. This CDR3 is 13 amino acids long. Germline V gene lookup returns CDR1 GTSNPN and CDR2 SVGIG (reference sequence). The CDR3 region is CAWKGSGSYEQFF. CDR3 in DNA: TGTGCCTGGAAAGGTAGCGGGAGTTATGAGCAGTTCTTC.

V gene TRBV7-2 combines with J gene TRBJ1-1; D gene ambiguous. Trimming removed 5 bases at V and 4 bases at J, with 5 bases between. The CDR3 loop spans 11 amino acids. Germline CDR1 reads SGHTA; CDR2 reads FQGNSA. Here the CDR3 reads CASSRSTEAFF. CDR3 DNA: TGTGCCAGCAGCCGGTCCACTGAAGCTTTCTTT.

The chain employs TRBV5-6 and TRBJ2-1, with D possibly being TRBD2 (5 bases). Germline V gene sequence: CDR1 SGHDT, CDR2 YYEEEE. The CDR3 extends over 12 amino acids. Trimming stripped 7 bases from V and 6 bases from J, with 11 bases between. The CDR3 here is CASAEVGNEQFF. CDR3 DNA sequence: TGTGCCAGCGCGGAGGTAGGCAATGAGCAGTTCTTC.

The CDR3 sequence is CASSQGDSRAYSNQPQHF. The DNA for the CDR3 is TGCGCCAGCAGCCAGGGGGACAGTAGGGCTTATAGCAATCAGCCCCAGCATTTT. The chain recombines TRBV4-1 with TRBJ1-5; 7 positions match TRBD1. The CDR3 sequence is 18 residues long. Germline assignment: CDR1 MGHRA and CDR2 YSYEKL. V dropped 3 bases and J dropped 0; count of bases not matched to a gene: 11.

The chain carries TRBV10-3 and TRBJ2-3, with 11 bases identical to TRBD2. The CDR3 runs to 15 residues. Germline loops: CDR1 ENHRY, CDR2 SYGVKD. The ends lost 7 bases at V and 3 bases at J; junction bases unmatched: 6. CDR3 loop: CAIKGSGGATDTQYF. DNA for the CDR3: TGTGCCATCAAGGGTAGCGGGGGGGCGACAGATACGCAGTATTTT.

V gene TRBV29-1 combines with J gene TRBJ2-5, with D perhaps matching TRBD2 (6 bases). The CDR3 runs to 13 residues. Germline values: CDR1 SQVTM, CDR2 ANQGSEA. Trimming removed 5 bases from V and 1 base from J, with 11 bases in between. The CDR3 nucleotides read TGCAGCGTTCCGGGAGACCTCCAAGAGACCCAGTACTTC. It encodes CSVPGDLQETQYF.

The CDR3 coding sequence is TGTGCCAGCAAAGTCCCAGGGAGCGAGCAGTACTTC. Its translation is CASKVPGSEQYF. The gene calls are TRBV5-4 and TRBJ2-7; the D gene could be TRBD1 or TRBD2 (5 bases each). V dropped 6 bases and J dropped 6 bases, with 13 bases sitting between them. The CDR3 length is 12 residues. Germline values: CDR1 SGHNT, CDR2 YYREEE (reference sequence).

The V and J genes are TRBV28 and TRBJ1-3; TRBD1 is a possible D gene (5 bases). CDR1 is MDHEN and CDR2 is SYDVKM in the germline V gene. The CDR3 spans 14 residues. V lost 4 bases and J 1 base, leaving 8 bases between the germline ends. The CDR3 spells CASSSGGSGNTIYF. The CDR3 DNA is TGTGCCAGCAGTTCGGGGGGTTCTGGAAACACCATATATTTT.

The chain employs TRBV5-6 and TRBJ1-1; D ambiguous. V shed 2 bases and J shed 6 bases, with 11 bases lying between them. The CDR3 has 13 amino acids. Per the germline V gene, CDR1 is SGHDT and CDR2 is YYEEEE. The CDR3 nucleotides read TGTGCCAGCAGCTTCCAAGGGCTCCCTGAAGCTTTCTTT. Translating it yields CASSFQGLPEAFF.

V and J are TRBV6-1 and TRBJ1-5; unclear D gene. Germline CDR1 reads MNHNS; CDR2 reads SASEGT. CDR3 size: 11 residues. The germline V and J ends were trimmed by 2 bases and 7 bases, with 3 bases remaining between them. The DNA of the CDR3 is TGTGCCAGCAGTGAAATGCAGCCCCAGCATTTT. This gives the protein CASSEMQPQHF.

This chain links TRBV27 with TRBJ1-5, with D uncertain. Germline CDR1 and CDR2: MNHEY and SMNVEV (reference sequence). V dropped 4 bases and J dropped 0 bases, with 13 bases sitting between them. The CDR3 sequence is 16 residues long. CDR3 loop: CASSSSVRNSNQPQHF. The CDR3 region has the DNA TGTGCCAGCAGTTCCAGTGTCCGAAATAGCAATCAGCCCCAGCATTTT.

This clone has just one count. V usage is TRBV5-1 and J usage is TRBJ2-2; D gene uncertain. Germline V gene lookup returns CDR1 SGHRS and CDR2 YFSETQ. Trimming pared 7 bases from V and 0 bases from J, leaving 10 bases between. The CDR3 sequence is 14 residues long. The CDR3 sequence: CASRAVANTGELFF. The DNA for the CDR3 is TGCGCCAGCCGAGCAGTCGCGAACACCGGGGAGCTGTTTTTT.

This clone was counted a few times. V usage is TRBV19 and J usage is TRBJ2-5; no definite D call. This CDR3 spans 14 amino acids. Looked up from germline, CDR1 is LNHDA and CDR2 is SQIVND (reference sequence). Trimming took 4 bases from V and 4 from J, leaving 13 bases between them. The CDR3 nucleotides are TGTGCCAGTAGTAATGGTCGTGTAGGAGAGACCCAGTACTTC. Translation gives CASSNGRVGETQYF.

This rearrangement joins TRBV18 to TRBJ1-2; TRBD1 matches at 8 bases. The CDR3 sequence is 15 residues long. The V segment lost 6 bases and the J segment 7 bases; nucleotides outside the gene matches: 13. The germline V gene has CDR1 KGHSH and CDR2 LQKENI. The CDR3 nucleotides are TGTGCCAGCTCGTCGGGACAGGCTAAGCCGATTGGCTACACCTTC. The encoded protein is CASSSGQAKPIGYTF.